Sequencing of this T cell receptor (beta chain) was carried out in a study of blood T cell repertoires in COVID-19. TCRdb keeps only in-frame clones here, not all; method: immunoSEQ multiplex PCR. The top ten hold approximately 16% of the sample, which has some 120,000 clones, just under 85% seen once. V trimming: 6 bases; J trimming: 4 bases; junction bases outside the gene matches: 1. Per germline, CDR1 MNHEY and CDR2 SVGAGI. CDR3 length equals 13 residues. The origin of this receptor is a woman aged 45-60 years with acute or convalescent COVID-19. What was sequenced was peripheral blood. J is TRBJ1-1 and V is TRBV6-5; 11 bases fit TRBD1. CDR3 coding DNA: TGTGCCAGCAGGGACAGGGGGCGCACTGAAGCTTTCTTT. This encodes CASRDRGRTEAFF.